These T cell receptor beta chains were read from a single sample in a study of blood T cell repertoires in COVID-19. The method was immunoSEQ multiplex PCR; TCRdb's version includes in-frame clones alone and lacks a portion of them. The sample carries about 100,000 clones, over 80% recorded once. The sequenced material came from peripheral blood. These receptors were collected from a man in his fifties with active or convalescent COVID-19. Each CDR3 is given with its conserved first and last residue.

TRBV5-1	TRBJ1-1	CASSYRGRESEAFF
TRBV7-9	TRBJ2-2	CASRYRGLRELFF
TRBV5-4	TRBJ1-1	CASSSGGVRAFF
TRBV30	TRBJ1-1	CAYEERGREAEAFF
TRBV29-1	TRBJ1-2	CSVEETGRVYGYTF
TRBV11-1	TRBJ2-6	CASSLGTAPGANVLTF
TRBV12-5	TRBJ2-1	CASGFGGLAGGNEQFF
TRBV27	TRBJ2-3	CASSFGWSDTQYF
TRBV19	TRBJ2-3	CASSTLLAGARTDTQYF
TRBV7-9	TRBJ2-1	CASTVAGKDYNEQFF
TRBV7-9	TRBJ2-3	CASSLPRQGPSTDTQYF